These 13 T cell receptor beta chains were all obtained from the same sample, sequenced in a study of T-cell memory formation after mild COVID-19 (dated by TCRdb to about 2021). The receptor library was made with 5' RACE. The listed sequencing device is Illumina NovaSeq 6000. Through fastp at Q25 and MiXCR, TCRdb rebuilt clones from the public reads, retaining in-frame beta chains. Entries that share a CDR3 protein sequence are merged under the most common genes and DNA. This sample is represented by around 420,000 distinct CDR3 sequences; 24% of them were singletons. Around 8.8% of the sample is held by the ten biggest clonotypes. The sequencing sample was made of PBMCs or a T cell subset sorted from them (not recorded which). All receptors come from an adult woman who had mild COVID-19 (a few samples of this study predate the infection). The sample titles of this study are shuffled in the database, so cell type and time point are left out; the donor was told from shared clones.

Here the CDR3 reads CASSQAAEQFF. The CDR3 region has the DNA TGTGCCAGCAGCCAAGCAGCTGAGCAGTTCTTC. The chain combines TRBV4-2 with TRBJ2-1; D not certain. This CDR3 spans 11 amino acids. Per the germline V gene, CDR1 is LGHNA and CDR2 is YNFKEQ. The V end was cut by 1 base, the J end by 9 bases, with 4 bases between.

This clonotype was detected only a few times. The gene calls are TRBV25-1 and TRBJ1-2, with D possibly matching TRBD1 (6 bases). Germline CDR1 and CDR2: MGHDK and SYGVNS. V was pared by 2 bases and J by 4 bases, with 17 bases between. CDR3 length: 16 residues. The CDR3 bases are TGTGCCAGCAGTGAAGAGGGGTGGGGGCTCGGCTATGGCTACACCTTC. It specifies CASSEEGWGLGYGYTF.

This clonotype was detected only a few times. The chain combines TRBV9 with TRBJ2-3; 10 nucleotides line up with TRBD2. Germline values: CDR1 SGDLS, CDR2 YYNGEE. The length of the CDR3 is 18 residues. The V and J ends lost 3 bases and 7 bases, in that order; junction bases with no gene match: 17. The CDR3 bases are TGTGCCAGCAGCGCGCCCCGGGAAGCGGGAGGGCCATTAAATACGCAGTATTTT. This sequence encodes CASSAPREAGGPLNTQYF. Based on the CDR3 plus reference TRBV9 and TRBJ2-3, the full variable domain is DSGVTQTPKHLITATGQRVTLRCSPRSGDLSVYWYQQSLDQGLQFLIQYYNGEERAKGNILERFSAQQFPDLHSELNLSSLELGDSALYFCASSAPREAGGPLNTQYFGPGTRLTVL.

The chain has TRBV2 and TRBJ2-2, with 7 positions matching TRBD1. V was pared by 5 bases and J by 3 bases, with 3 bases of the junction left unmatched. CDR1 is SNHLY, CDR2 FYNNEI, per germline. This CDR3 is built from 14 residues. CDR3 coding DNA: TGTGCCAGCAGTCAGACAGGGCACACCGGGGAGCTGTTTTTT. It yields the protein CASSQTGHTGELFF.

This chain uses TRBV24-1 with TRBJ2-1; 8 positions agree with TRBD2. This CDR3 contains 16 residues. Per germline, CDR1 KGHDR and CDR2 SFDVKD. V shed 7 bases, J shed 3 bases, and the junction held 10 bases outside the gene matches. CDR3 sequence reads: CATSEPPGTSYNEQFF. The CDR3 DNA is TGTGCCACCAGCGAACCCCCTGGGACTAGCTACAATGAGCAGTTCTTC.

The chain combines TRBV29-1 with TRBJ1-4; D may be TRBD1 (6 bases). Germline CDR1 SQVTM, CDR2 ANQGSEA. Trimming left V 3 bases short and J 8 bases short, with 13 bases between. The CDR3 spans 13 residues. CDR3: CSVDPGVGEKLFF. In DNA, the CDR3 is TGCAGCGTTGATCCAGGGGTGGGAGAAAAACTGTTTTTT.

This chain joins TRBV30 and TRBJ1-3, with no clear D. Trimming pared 4 bases from V and 2 bases from J, leaving 3 bases between. CDR1 is GTSNPN and CDR2 is SVGIG in the germline V gene (reference sequence). The CDR3 extends over 11 amino acids. The CDR3 DNA sequence: TGTGCCTGGACGACTGGAAACACCATATATTTT. Translated, it gives CAWTTGNTIYF.

J is TRBJ2-7 and V is TRBV9, with TRBD2 matching 7 bases. The germline V gene has CDR1 SGDLS and CDR2 YYNGEE. CDR3 length equals 15 residues. V lost 1 base, J lost 2 bases, and 6 bases stayed unmatched. CDR3 coding DNA: TGTGCCAGCAGCGTATCCCCAGCGGGACCCTACGAGCAGTACTTC. It encodes CASSVSPAGPYEQYF.

V usage is TRBV20-1 and J usage is TRBJ2-7, with TRBD1 as a possible D gene (5 bases). Germline CDR1 DFQATT, CDR2 SNEGSKA (reference sequence). The CDR3 length is 15 residues. V lost 4 bases and J 1 base, leaving 17 bases between the germline ends. The CDR3, as DNA: TGCAGTGCTAATGTTCCAGGGAAAAGTTCCTACGAGCAGTACTTC. This encodes CSANVPGKSSYEQYF.

This clonotype was detected once. The chain links TRBV6-2 or TRBV6-3 to TRBJ2-7, with D possibly called TRBD1 or TRBD2 (5 bases each). The CDR3 covers 13 residues. V shed 5 bases and J shed 6 bases, with 14 bases lying between them. Per germline, CDR1 MNHEY and CDR2 SVGEGT. The CDR3 sequence: CASSRPGRSEQYF. For the CDR3, the DNA is TGTGCCAGCAGTAGACCGGGACGTAGCGAGCAGTACTTC.

The chain has TRBV5-1 and TRBJ2-1; 11 nucleotides match TRBD2. The ends lost 3 bases at V and 5 bases at J; junction bases unmatched: 10. This CDR3 has 17 residues. The V gene's germline CDR1 is SGHRS and CDR2 YFSETQ. The CDR3 protein is CASSSQTGLAADNEQFF. The CDR3 DNA reads as TGCGCCAGCAGCTCCCAAACGGGACTAGCGGCTGACAATGAGCAGTTCTTC.

This clonotype has only a few counts. The chain combines TRBV20-1 with TRBJ2-3; D perhaps matches TRBD1 (5 bases). This CDR3 is 15 amino acids long. The germline gives CDR1 DFQATT, CDR2 SNEGSKA (reference sequence). V lost 1 base and J 4 bases, leaving 15 bases between the germline ends. Written as DNA, the CDR3 is TGCAGTGCTAGAGCTGGGGCGACCGGCGCAGATACGCAGTATTTT. Residues: CSARAGATGADTQYF.

This clonotype was seen a handful of times. The chain joins TRBV6-2 or TRBV6-3 to TRBJ2-1, with unresolved D. This CDR3 is 14 amino acids long. CDR1 and CDR2 from the germline V gene are MNHEY and SVGEGT. V lost 2 bases, J lost 4 bases, and 9 bases lay in between. CDR3 in DNA: TGTGCCAGCAGTTACCGGGCCCAGTACAATGAGCAGTTCTTC. It codes for CASSYRAQYNEQFF.